These T cell receptor beta chains were read from a single sample in a study of blood T cell repertoires in COVID-19. Generated by immunoSEQ multiplex PCR, the TCRdb table keeps only in-frame clones and is missing some. The sample contains about 210,000 clones, around 90% of which appear only once. Sequencing was done on a sample of PBMCs or T cells enriched from blood (not recorded which). These receptor sequences come from a man aged 25 to 40 in a cohort exposed to, infected with or recovered from COVID-19 (not recorded which). CDR3s include the opening cysteine and the closing phenylalanine or tryptophan. A D gene is named only where the DNA matches it firmly. The size field is filled for only some rows; it gives once, few, many or a size class.

D gene,V gene,clone size,J gene,CDR3 DNA,CDR3 protein
.,TRBV25-1,.,TRBJ2-5,TGTGCCAGCGGTGCAGTGAAAGAGACCCAGTACTTC,CASGAVKETQYF
TRBD1,TRBV15,once,TRBJ2-7,TGTGCCACCAGCAGAGGAGGACAGGGCGGCGAGCAGTACTTC,CATSRGGQGGEQYF
.,TRBV18,.,TRBJ1-3,TGTGCCAGCTCACCTCCCGGTAGCTCTGGAAACACCATATATTTT,CASSPPGSSGNTIYF
TRBD1,TRBV7-3,.,TRBJ1-5,TGTGCCAGCAGCCCACAGGGGAATCAGCCCCAGCATTTT,CASSPQGNQPQHF
TRBD1,TRBV2,.,TRBJ1-4,TGTGCCAGCAAGCAGGGGGACGGCTTTAATGAAAAACTGTTTTTT,CASKQGDGFNEKLFF
TRBD1,TRBV5-4,.,TRBJ1-4,TGTGCCAGCAGCTTGGCAGGGGGCGAAAAACTGTTTTTT,CASSLAGGEKLFF
TRBD2,TRBV27,.,TRBJ2-1,TGTGCCAGCAGTCAAGGGACTAGCGGGAGTACCGGGCAGTTCTTC,CASSQGTSGSTGQFF
.,TRBV7-8,few,TRBJ1-3,TGTGCCAGCAGCACTCGGACAGGAAACACCATATATTTT,CASSTRTGNTIYF
TRBD1,TRBV5-4,.,TRBJ2-5,TGTGCCAGCAGCTTAGACAGGGGATTTGGAGAGACCCAGTACTTC,CASSLDRGFGETQYF
.,TRBV5-1,.,TRBJ2-7,TGCGCCAGCAGCTTGGTGGGGGGCTCCTACGAGCAGTACTTC,CASSLVGGSYEQYF
.,TRBV18,.,TRBJ1-5,TGTGCCAGCTCACCATCGGCAGGGGCCCAGCCCCAGCATTTT,CASSPSAGAQPQHF
TRBD1,TRBV28,.,TRBJ2-7,TGTGCCAGCCGGACAGGGCATACCTACGAGCAGTACTTC,CASRTGHTYEQYF
TRBD2,TRBV2,once,TRBJ2-1,TGTGCCAGCAGCTCGGGACTAGCGGGAGGGCTCGAGCAGTTCTTC,CASSSGLAGGLEQFF
TRBD2,TRBV28,medium-sized,TRBJ2-7,TGTGCCAGCAGTGGACAAGGCGGGGGGGTCTTCTCCTACGAGCAGTACTTC,CASSGQGGGVFSYEQYF
.,TRBV28,.,TRBJ1-5,TGTGCCAGCAGTTCCCCCAGGGTGGGTCAGCCCCAGCATTTT,CASSSPRVGQPQHF
TRBD1,TRBV7-8,.,TRBJ1-2,TGTGCCAGCAGCTCAATGACAGGGGCGCGGGGCTACACCTTC,CASSSMTGARGYTF
.,TRBV7-6,.,TRBJ1-3,TGTGCCAGCACCCCTATCACTCAGGGGTCTGGAAACACCATATATTTT,CASTPITQGSGNTIYF
.,TRBV28,once,TRBJ2-1,TGTGCCAGCAGTTTTAACATGGCCTACAATGAGCAGTTCTTC,CASSFNMAYNEQFF
TRBD2,TRBV5-1,.,TRBJ2-4,TGCGCCAGCAGCTCGACCTATAGCGGGATAGGGGAAGGTCTGGCCAAAAACATTCAGTACTTC,CASSSTYSGIGEGLAKNIQYF
TRBD2,TRBV5-5,.,TRBJ2-3,TGTGCCAGCAGCTTAGGCGGGAGGGCGCCAGATACGCAGTATTTT,CASSLGGRAPDTQYF
.,TRBV27,.,TRBJ2-3,TGTGCCAGCAGATTCGGGGGGCGGCCCACAGATACGCAGTATTTT,CASRFGGRPTDTQYF
.,TRBV27,.,TRBJ2-7,TGTGCCAGCAGTTTCCTAACTAAGACCTACGAGCAGTACTTC,CASSFLTKTYEQYF
.,TRBV2,few,TRBJ2-7,TGTGCCAGCAGAACAGCTTACGAGCAGTACTTC,CASRTAYEQYF
TRBD2,TRBV5-1,.,TRBJ2-5,TGCGCCAGCAGCCCTCCGGGACTAGCGGGAGGGCCGGGGCGTGAGACCCAGTACTTC,CASSPPGLAGGPGRETQYF
TRBD1,TRBV5-4,.,TRBJ2-7,TGTGCCAGCAGCCCGACAGGGGGGGCGTACGAGCAGTACTTC,CASSPTGGAYEQYF
TRBD1,TRBV5-8,.,TRBJ1-1,TGTGCCAGCAAGACGGAGGGGACAGGGGCCCAGAACACTGAAGCTTTCTTT,CASKTEGTGAQNTEAFF
TRBD1,TRBV6-2/TRBV6-3,.,TRBJ1-1,TGTGCCAGCAGTTACAACGGACAGGGAGAAACTGAAGCTTTCTTT,CASSYNGQGETEAFF
TRBD2,TRBV28,.,TRBJ2-1,TGTGCCAGCAGTTTATCCGGGACTAGCGGGAGCAATGAGCAGTTCTTC,CASSLSGTSGSNEQFF
TRBD2,TRBV5-1,.,TRBJ2-5,TGCGCCAGCAGCTTATTTGGCGGGAGCCCCCAAGAGACCCAGTACTTC,CASSLFGGSPQETQYF
.,TRBV24-1,.,TRBJ2-3,TGTGCCACCAGTGATCGCTTGGGCGTATTGACAGATACGCAGTATTTT,CATSDRLGVLTDTQYF
.,TRBV12-3/TRBV12-4,.,TRBJ1-1,TGTGCCAGCACCCTGGACAGACGCACTGAAGCTTTCTTT,CASTLDRRTEAFF
.,TRBV18,.,TRBJ2-7,TGTGCCAGCTCACCACGGGCAGGACTGACAACCTACGAGCAGTACTTC,CASSPRAGLTTYEQYF
.,TRBV28,.,TRBJ1-3,TGTGCCAGCAGTCCGAGCCGGGGGGGAAACACCATATATTTT,CASSPSRGGNTIYF
TRBD2,TRBV2,.,TRBJ2-7,TGTGCCAGCAGGGGCCTAGCGGGAGAAAGGGAGCAGTACTTC,CASRGLAGEREQYF
TRBD2,TRBV11-3,.,TRBJ2-1,TGTGCCAGCAGCTTATCGCTAGCGGGATCCGGTGAGCAGTTCTTC,CASSLSLAGSGEQFF
TRBD1,TRBV6-2/TRBV6-3,.,TRBJ2-7,TGTGCCAGCAGCTTTCCTGTCCGGGACAGGGGCTACGAGCAGTACTTC,CASSFPVRDRGYEQYF
TRBD2,TRBV5-1,.,TRBJ2-7,TGCGCCAGCAGCTTTCCAGCGGGAGGGACCTACGAGCAGTACTTC,CASSFPAGGTYEQYF
TRBD1,TRBV9,.,TRBJ1-2,TGTGCCAGCAGCGCACCGGGACAGGGAGGTTTAGGGTATGGCTACACCTTC,CASSAPGQGGLGYGYTF
.,TRBV15,.,TRBJ2-1,TGTGCCACCAGCAGCACGACAAGCTCCTACAATGAGCAGTTCTTC,CATSSTTSSYNEQFF
.,TRBV5-4,.,TRBJ2-1,TGTGCCAGCAGCTTCTTGGAGAATGAGCAGTTCTTC,CASSFLENEQFF
.,TRBV3-1/TRBV3-2,.,TRBJ2-3,TGTGCCAGCAGCCAAGCCAGACAGTACACAGATACGCAGTATTTT,CASSQARQYTDTQYF
TRBD2,TRBV7-9,.,TRBJ2-5,TGTGCCAGCAGCTTGAGCGGGAGGGCCGGGGTACAAGAGACCCAGTACTTC,CASSLSGRAGVQETQYF
TRBD1,TRBV10-3,.,TRBJ1-3,TGTGCCATCAGTTTGACAGGGGGATCAAGGGGAAACACCATATATTTT,CAISLTGGSRGNTIYF
.,TRBV28,.,TRBJ2-3,TGTGCCAGCAGTTTATTTCGGGACTCAGGCCGTCCAGATACGCAGTATTTT,CASSLFRDSGRPDTQYF
TRBD1,TRBV5-6,.,TRBJ2-7,TGTGCCAGCAGTGCCGGGACAGGGGATTACGAGCAGTACTTC,CASSAGTGDYEQYF
.,TRBV7-3,.,TRBJ2-1,TGTGCCAGCAGCTCGGACAGAGCAGTACCAAATGAGCAGTTCTTC,CASSSDRAVPNEQFF
.,TRBV6-2/TRBV6-3,.,TRBJ2-7,TGTGCCAGCAGTTACCGGGACTCCCACGGGAGCGAGCAGTACTTC,CASSYRDSHGSEQYF
TRBD1,TRBV28,.,TRBJ1-2,TGTGCCAGCAGTCCCCTAGACAGGGGGATCCTCTATGGCTACACCTTC,CASSPLDRGILYGYTF
.,TRBV7-2,.,TRBJ2-1,TGTGCCAGCAGCCCAACCCTGACTAGTTCTGAGCAGTTCTTC,CASSPTLTSSEQFF
.,TRBV28,.,TRBJ2-7,TGTGCCAGCAGTTCGCATTTGGGGGGTTACGAGCAGTACTTC,CASSSHLGGYEQYF
TRBD1,TRBV7-3,.,TRBJ2-4,TGTGCCAGCAGCTTAACGGGACAGGGCCAATTAGTAATTCAGTACTTC,CASSLTGQGQLVIQYF
.,TRBV29-1,.,TRBJ1-1,TGCAGCGTTGATGGCGAGGGAGCCACTGAAGCTTTCTTT,CSVDGEGATEAFF
TRBD1,TRBV6-4,.,TRBJ1-2,TGTGCCAGCAGTGACGGGACAGGGGGCTATGGCTACACCTTC,CASSDGTGGYGYTF